Ten or more counts support the clone carrying this TCR beta chain. Its antigen is not known. TCRdb processed the reads anew with MiXCR; each CDR3 protein has one entry. In the table there are about 300,000 distinct CDR3 sequences, around 10% of which are singletons. CDR3 size: 13 residues. Trimming took off 7 bases at V and 6 bases at J, with 14 bases between the two ends. This entry belongs to a study of T cell repertoires in cytomegalovirus infection. Study context: Matching HLA type, along with CMV infection, was indicated by public TCR beta signatures. Whole-study findings and limits: The cumulative frequency of public TCR beta families identified carriers of CMV plus the relevant HLA. HLA-C-restricted TCR beta clonotypes specific for CMV led the ex vivo response.

Input material: PBMCs. The chain uses TRBV12-3 or TRBV12-4 and TRBJ2-3; no clear D gene. This clonotype was obtained from a human donor in good health (CMV status not recorded). Some clones in this sample may be carry-over from other donors' samples. The CDR3 bases are TGTGCCAGCACTCCCAGCGATGAGGATACGCAGTATTTT. It translates to CASTPSDEDTQYF.